A single sample is the source of the 27 T cell receptor beta chains below, sequenced in a study of blood T cell repertoires in COVID-19. The table came from immunoSEQ multiplex PCR; TCRdb's copy has only in-frame clones and leaves some out. This sample yields fewer than 500,000 clones, of which about 87% are seen a single time; 1.3% belongs to the top ten. The source material was PBMCs or T cells enriched from blood (not recorded which). These receptors were obtained from a man aged 25 to 40 who had recovered from COVID-19.

This sequence joins TRBV2 and TRBJ1-5, with TRBD1 matching over 7 bases. This CDR3 is built from 16 residues. The V segment lost 8 bases and the J segment 9 bases; nucleotides outside the gene matches: 19. Looked up from germline, CDR1 is SNHLY and CDR2 is FYNNEI. CDR3 amino acids: CASCRDSGSTGGPQHF. The CDR3 DNA follows: TGTGCCAGCTGCCGGGACAGTGGATCCACCGGTGGGCCCCAGCATTTT.

This clone was observed a handful of times. J is TRBJ1-4 and V is TRBV5-4; the match to TRBD1 covers 7 bases. The CDR3 sequence is 13 residues long. CDR1 and CDR2 from the germline V gene are SGHNT and YYREEE (reference sequence). The V and J ends lost 5 bases and 8 bases, in that order; junction bases with no gene match: 6. CDR3 residues: CASRRQGQEKLFF. CDR3 sequence (DNA): TGTGCCAGCAGGAGACAGGGACAGGAAAAACTGTTTTTT.

The chain links TRBV20-1 to TRBJ1-2; maybe TRBD1 (5 bases). Trimming pared 6 bases from V and 6 bases from J, leaving 11 bases between. Germline V lookup: CDR1 DFQATT, CDR2 SNEGSKA (reference sequence). This CDR3 is 11 amino acids long. CDR3 in DNA: TGCAGTGCCGGGGCGGGAAATGGCTACACCTTC. It encodes CSAGAGNGYTF.

The chain joins TRBV3-1 (or the pseudogene TRBV3-2) to TRBJ1-2; TRBD1 is a possible D gene (6 bases). Deletions cut 6 bases from V and 3 bases from J, with 17 bases between. The CDR3 extends over 15 amino acids. CDR1 LGHDT and CDR2 YNNKEL come from the germline V gene (reference sequence). The CDR3 sequence is CASRQQGSYDYGYTF. The CDR3 region has the DNA TGTGCCAGCAGACAACAGGGAAGTTACGACTATGGCTACACCTTC.

This clone occurred once. The rearrangement links TRBV6-5 to TRBJ1-2; 10 bases are a match to TRBD1. V was clipped by 6 bases and J by 6 bases; unmatched bases: 10. Germline CDR1 is MNHEY and CDR2 is SVGAGI. The CDR3 is made up of 15 amino acids. CDR3 residues: CASSPGDRGVDGYTF. The DNA for the CDR3 is TGTGCCAGCAGCCCCGGGGACAGGGGAGTTGATGGCTACACCTTC.

The gene calls are TRBV9 and TRBJ2-3, with TRBD2 matching 11 bases. CDR1 SGDLS and CDR2 YYNGEE come from the germline V gene. This CDR3 is built from 14 residues. V gave up 7 bases and J gave up 2 bases; unmatched junction bases: 3. CDR3 amino acids: CASATSGNTDTQYF. The CDR3 nucleotides read TGTGCCAGCGCGACTAGCGGGAACACAGATACGCAGTATTTT. Full variable domain (rest looked up from reference TRBV9 and TRBJ2-3): DSGVTQTPKHLITATGQRVTLRCSPRSGDLSVYWYQQSLDQGLQFLIQYYNGEERAKGNILERFSAQQFPDLHSELNLSSLELGDSALYFCASATSGNTDTQYFGPGTRLTVL.

V usage is TRBV3-1 (or the pseudogene TRBV3-2) and J usage is TRBJ1-1; D is possibly TRBD1 (6 bases). V lost 4 bases and J lost 11, with 14 bases in between. The CDR3 totals 12 residues. From germline, CDR1 is LGHDT and CDR2 YNNKEL (reference sequence). The chain's CDR3 is CASSPTGFRAFF. The CDR3 region has the DNA TGTGCCAGCAGCCCCACAGGGTTCAGGGCTTTCTTT.

The chain combines TRBV5-1 with TRBJ2-1; 15 positions agree with TRBD2. Trimming cost V 0 bases and J 6 bases; bases outside gene matches: 4. Germline V gene data show CDR1 as SGHRS and CDR2 as YFSETQ. This CDR3 is 17 amino acids long. CDR3 sequence (DNA): TGCGCCAGCAGCTTGGCGGGGACTAGCGGGGGGATCAATGAGCAGTTCTTC. This sequence encodes CASSLAGTSGGINEQFF.

This clone was seen a handful of times. CDR3 residues: CASSVDQGTVSGNTIYF. Written as DNA, the CDR3 is TGTGCCAGCAGCGTAGATCAGGGCACGGTCTCTGGAAACACCATATATTTT. The V call is TRBV9, the J call TRBJ1-3; D possibly corresponds to TRBD1 (5 bases). Deletions cut 0 bases from V and 0 bases from J, with 13 bases between. The CDR3 totals 17 residues. Germline loops: CDR1 SGDLS, CDR2 YYNGEE.

The chain couples TRBV7-9 to TRBJ2-7, with D possibly matching TRBD1 (5 bases). Germline lookup yields CDR1 SEHNR and CDR2 FQNEAQ (reference sequence). CDR3 length: 13 amino acids. V was clipped by 3 bases and J by 5 bases, with 11 bases between them. For the CDR3, the DNA is TGTGCCAGCAGCTTTAGGACAAGGGACGAGCAGTACTTC. Residues: CASSFRTRDEQYF.

The DNA of the CDR3 is TGTGCCAGCAGCGGGGGGAGGAACACTGAAGCTTTCTTT. This gives the protein CASSGGRNTEAFF. The chain is built from TRBV6-5 and TRBJ1-1, with D possibly being TRBD1 (5 bases). The V and J ends lost 6 bases and 1 base respectively, with 9 bases between them. The CDR3 runs 13 residues. Per the germline V gene, CDR1 is MNHEY and CDR2 is SVGAGI.

V gene TRBV5-1 combines with J gene TRBJ2-2; the match to TRBD1 covers 9 bases. This CDR3 region has 15 residues. The V segment lost 6 bases and the J segment 3 bases; nucleotides outside the gene matches: 6. CDR1 and CDR2 (germline): SGHRS, YFSETQ. CDR3 sequence: CASTYRTGDTGELFF. In DNA, the CDR3 is TGCGCCAGCACCTATCGGACAGGGGACACCGGGGAGCTGTTTTTT.

The chain joins TRBV7-6 to TRBJ1-3; 10 bases are shared with TRBD1. CDR3 length equals 18 residues. After removal of 5 bases from V and 2 bases from J, the junction contained 12 bases not matched to a gene. Germline lookup yields CDR1 SGHVS and CDR2 FNYEAQ. CDR3 sequence: CASSPRWGDRGAGNTIYF. CDR3 DNA: TGTGCCAGCAGCCCCCGATGGGGGGACAGGGGAGCTGGAAACACCATATATTTT.

The chain combines TRBV5-6 with TRBJ1-2; D is undetermined. Trimming pared 0 bases from V and 2 bases from J, leaving 8 bases between. The CDR3 length is 14 residues. CDR1 and CDR2 from the germline V gene are SGHDT and YYEEEE. For the CDR3, the DNA is TGTGCCAGCAGCTTGGAGGCCGGGAACTATGGCTACACCTTC. Its protein product is CASSLEAGNYGYTF.

The rearrangement links TRBV5-1 to TRBJ1-5, with 8 bases fitting TRBD1. V shed 2 bases and J 10 bases; nucleotides not matched to a gene: 8. Germline lookup yields CDR1 SGHRS and CDR2 YFSETQ. CDR3 size: 14 residues. The CDR3 region is CASSLGQGVEPQHF. Written as DNA, the CDR3 is TGCGCCAGCAGCTTAGGACAGGGTGTGGAACCCCAGCATTTT.

This clone was picked up one time. V gene TRBV20-1 combines with J gene TRBJ2-7; possibly TRBD2 for D (5 bases). The germline gives CDR1 DFQATT, CDR2 SNEGSKA (reference sequence). V was trimmed by 3 bases and J by 2 bases, leaving 11 bases between them. The CDR3 is 13 residues long. In nucleotides, the CDR3 is TGCAGTGCTAGTCACCCGGGGACCTACGAGCAGTACTTC. It codes for CSASHPGTYEQYF.

V usage is TRBV9 and J usage is TRBJ2-2, with TRBD1 as a possible D gene (5 bases). There are 14 residues in the CDR3. Germline loops: CDR1 SGDLS, CDR2 YYNGEE. Between the trimmed V and J ends, which lost 8 bases and 2 bases, there was a span of 13 bases. CDR3 loop: CASPRTNNTGELFF. DNA for the CDR3: TGTGCCAGTCCCCGGACAAACAACACCGGGGAGCTGTTTTTT.

The chain carries TRBV6-5 and TRBJ1-1; D is ambiguous. CDR1 and CDR2 from the germline V gene are MNHEY and SVGAGI. The CDR3 is 13 amino acids. The V end lost 6 bases, the J end lost 2 bases, and 10 bases lay between the germline ends. The CDR3 DNA follows: TGTGCCAGCAGCCACGAGCTAAACACTGAAGCTTTCTTT. Its translation is CASSHELNTEAFF.

J is TRBJ1-6 and V is TRBV27; TRBD1 matches 7 bases. Germline V lookup: CDR1 MNHEY, CDR2 SMNVEV (reference sequence). V shed 6 bases, J shed 7 bases, and the junction held 12 bases outside the gene matches. This CDR3 has 16 residues. CDR3 loop: CASRTFLGQRNSPLHF. CDR3 coding DNA: TGTGCCAGCAGGACCTTCCTGGGACAGCGAAATTCACCCCTCCACTTT.

The genes are TRBV18 and TRBJ2-2; D may be TRBD2 (5 bases). V was cut by 2 bases and J by 0 bases, with 7 bases left in between. In germline, CDR1 is KGHSH, CDR2 LQKENI. The CDR3 has 15 amino acids. DNA of the CDR3: TGTGCCAGCTCACCATGGACTGCGAACACCGGGGAGCTGTTTTTT. Its protein product is CASSPWTANTGELFF.

V usage is TRBV27 and J usage is TRBJ1-1; D is unresolved. The CDR3 covers 14 residues. Per germline, CDR1 MNHEY and CDR2 SMNVEV (reference sequence). With 6 bases removed from V and 1 base from J, the gap between germline ends came to 12 bases. The CDR3 sequence: CASRSHGQNTEAFF. CDR3 in DNA: TGTGCCAGCAGATCCCATGGCCAGAACACTGAAGCTTTCTTT.

The chain carries TRBV7-8 and TRBJ2-1; TRBD2 might be the D (6 bases). Germline assignment: CDR1 SGHVS and CDR2 FQNEAQ. Trimming pared 4 bases from V and 0 bases from J, leaving 7 bases between. The CDR3 covers 14 residues. The CDR3 is CASSSGDSYNEQFF. For the CDR3, the DNA is TGTGCCAGCAGCTCGGGGGACTCCTACAATGAGCAGTTCTTC.

This sequence joins TRBV5-1 and TRBJ1-3; 8 nucleotides line up with TRBD1. The V gene end was trimmed by 5 bases and the J gene end by 0 bases; junction bases not matched to a gene: 7. The CDR3 length is 16 residues. In germline, CDR1 is SGHRS, CDR2 YFSETQ. The CDR3 reads CASSTGTGDSGNTIYF. CDR3 in DNA: TGCGCCAGCAGTACCGGGACAGGAGACTCTGGAAACACCATATATTTT. The full variable domain, rest sourced from reference TRBV5-1 and TRBJ1-3, is KAGVTQTPRYLIKTRGQQVTLSCSPISGHRSVSWYQQTPGQGLQFLFEYFSETQRNKGNFPGRFSGRQFSNSRSEMNVSTLELGDSALYLCASSTGTGDSGNTIYFGEGSWLTVV.

The chain uses TRBV15 and TRBJ1-1; D is unclear. Germline V gene data show CDR1 as LNHNV and CDR2 as YYDKDF (reference sequence). Trimming pared 2 bases from V and 0 bases from J, leaving 4 bases between. The CDR3 spans 13 residues. Here the CDR3 DNA reads TGTGCCACCAGCAGATCTATGAACACTGAAGCTTTCTTT. It translates to CATSRSMNTEAFF.

This chain uses TRBV27 with TRBJ2-3, with TRBD2 identical over 7 bases. CDR3 length: 16 amino acids. V lost 2 bases to trimming and J lost 2 bases; unmatched junction nucleotides: 7. Germline values: CDR1 MNHEY, CDR2 SMNVEV (reference sequence). In DNA, the CDR3 is TGTGCCAGCAGTTTAATGCGGGGGAAATACACAGATACGCAGTATTTT. It codes for CASSLMRGKYTDTQYF.

The J gene is TRBJ2-3, the V gene TRBV29-1, with TRBD1 identical over 10 bases. CDR3 length: 14 residues. V was clipped by 7 bases and J by 2 bases; unmatched bases: 6. Looked up from germline, CDR1 is SQVTM and CDR2 is ANQGSEA. The CDR3 DNA is TGCAGCGGGATGGACAGGGGGGACACAGATACGCAGTATTTT. Translating gives CSGMDRGDTDTQYF.

In regard to this clone: Other nucleotide sequences from this sample produce the same CDR3. J is TRBJ1-2 and V is TRBV6-5; D may be TRBD1 (5 bases). Germline lookup yields CDR1 MNHEY and CDR2 SVGAGI. The CDR3 consists of 12 residues. The ends were cut back, 5 bases at V and 6 bases at J, with 10 bases in the middle. For the CDR3, the DNA is TGTGCCAGCAGTAGCTGGGGGGATGGCTACACCTTC. Amino acid sequence: CASSSWGDGYTF.